Each of the 21 T cell receptor beta chains below was sequenced from the same sample in a study of CD8 T cells in Susac syndrome (dated by TCRdb to between 2018 and 2021). The receptor library was made with the immunoSEQ multiplex PCR assay. RNA was extracted with the RNeasy kit and roughly 0.45 to 1 ug was reverse transcribed using random hexamers. The raw public reads went through TCRdb reprocessing: fastp at Q25, MiXCR clone calling, in-frame beta chains kept. Rows with a matching CDR3 protein are joined into one entry that keeps the most common DNA and genes. A total of 120,000 to 150,000 distinct CDR3 sequences appear in this sample, approximately 93% of them only once. About 0.26% of the sample is taken by the ten largest. The sequencing sample was made of CD8+ T cells from PBMCs. Receptors originate from a human donor in good health.

The rearrangement joins TRBV13 to TRBJ1-4; D is ambiguous. This CDR3 has 12 residues. Trimming took 4 bases from V and 6 from J, leaving 6 bases between them. Germline CDR1 PRHDT, CDR2 FYEKMQ (reference sequence). The CDR3 sequence is CASSSGDEKLFF. CDR3 DNA sequence: TGTGCCAGCAGCTCCGGCGATGAAAAACTGTTTTTT.

The V gene is TRBV30, the J gene TRBJ1-2; 7 bases are a match to TRBD1. This CDR3 contains 13 residues. V lost 0 bases, J lost 6 bases, and 4 bases stayed unmatched. Germline CDR1 is GTSNPN and CDR2 is SVGIG (reference sequence). The DNA for the CDR3 is TGTGCCTGGAGTGTATCGACAGGGAATGGCTACACCTTC. Residues: CAWSVSTGNGYTF.

This chain connects TRBV27 to TRBJ2-7; 8 nucleotides line up with TRBD2. CDR3 length: 13 residues. Germline V gene lookup returns CDR1 MNHEY and CDR2 SMNVEV (reference sequence). V shed 6 bases and J 6 bases; nucleotides not matched to a gene: 7. The CDR3 spells CASSSGLDGEQYF. CDR3 bases: TGTGCCAGCAGCTCGGGACTAGACGGCGAGCAGTACTTC.

This chain joins TRBV14 and TRBJ2-7; no clear D. V was clipped by 3 bases and J by 7 bases, with 7 bases between them. The germline CDR1 and CDR2 sequences are SGHDN and FVKESK. The CDR3 totals 11 residues. The CDR3 DNA reads TGTGCCAGCAGCCAGGGGTGGGAGCAGTACTTC. Its protein is CASSQGWEQYF.

This clonotype was seen once. V is TRBV27 and J is TRBJ2-1; D not certain. The CDR3 spans 13 residues. The germline gives CDR1 MNHEY, CDR2 SMNVEV (reference sequence). Deletions cut 3 bases from V and 5 bases from J, with 8 bases between. In DNA form, the CDR3 reads TGTGCCAGCAGTTTCGGACCCGACAATGAGCAGTTCTTC. This encodes CASSFGPDNEQFF.

In this sample, this clonotype turned up a few times. This chain uses TRBV20-1 with TRBJ2-1; no firm D call. V shed 1 base and J shed 4 bases, with 11 bases lying between them. CDR1 is DFQATT and CDR2 is SNEGSKA in the germline V gene (reference sequence). This CDR3 spans 14 amino acids. DNA of the CDR3: TGCAGTGCTAGAGTCTGGAGTATATACAATGAGCAGTTCTTC. This encodes CSARVWSIYNEQFF.

The chain is built from TRBV29-1 and TRBJ2-1; 10 nucleotides agree with TRBD2. CDR3 length equals 15 residues. CDR1 is SQVTM, CDR2 ANQGSEA, per germline. V lost 2 bases and J lost 2; bases outside the gene matches: 3. The CDR3 loop reads CSVEQLAGAYNEQFF. The CDR3 DNA reads TGCAGCGTTGAACAGCTAGCGGGGGCCTACAATGAGCAGTTCTTC.

This clonotype was seen once. This chain joins TRBV5-1 and TRBJ1-1; D unclear. Germline-derived CDR1 and CDR2 are SGHRS and YFSETQ. This CDR3 region has 15 residues. The V gene lost 0 bases and the J gene lost 1 base, with 10 bases spanning the gap. In DNA form, the CDR3 reads TGCGCCAGCAGCTTGGGTCCGGAGACGAACACTGAAGCTTTCTTT. It translates to CASSLGPETNTEAFF.

The V gene is TRBV7-3, the J gene TRBJ1-2; D is uncertain. Trimming took 5 bases from V and 11 from J, leaving 12 bases between them. Germline CDR1 and CDR2: SGHTA and FQGTGA. CDR3 length: 11 residues. The CDR3, as DNA: TGTGCCAGCAGCCCCGTACGAAGGTACACCTTC. Protein product: CASSPVRRYTF.

This chain connects TRBV20-1 to TRBJ2-1; 8 nucleotides match TRBD2. The CDR3 is 18 residues long. The junction had 16 bases not matched to a gene; V was cut back by 6 bases and J by 0 bases. Germline V gene sequence: CDR1 DFQATT, CDR2 SNEGSKA (reference sequence). The CDR3 region is CSAPSGPLFRSSYNEQFF. The CDR3 DNA reads as TGCAGTGCCCCTAGCGGGCCCCTTTTTAGGAGCTCCTACAATGAGCAGTTCTTC.

V gene TRBV14 combines with J gene TRBJ2-7; no definite D call. Germline CDR1 and CDR2: SGHDN and FVKESK. Trimming took 0 bases from V and 4 from J, leaving 10 bases between them. CDR3 size: 14 residues. In DNA, the CDR3 is TGTGCCAGCAGCCAAGATTACGGTGTATACGAGCAGTACTTC. This codes for CASSQDYGVYEQYF. The whole variable domain, remainder taken from reference TRBV14 and TRBJ2-7, is EAGVTQFPSHSVIEKGQTVTLRCDPISGHDNLYWYRRVMGKEIKFLLHFVKESKQDESGMPNNRFLAERTGGTYSTLKVQPAELEDSGVYFCASSQDYGVYEQYFGPGTRLTVT.

The J gene is TRBJ2-2, the V gene TRBV29-1; no firm D call. There are 12 residues in the CDR3. V was shortened by 4 bases and J by 5 bases, with 8 bases between the two germline ends. Germline CDR1 reads SQVTM; CDR2 reads ANQGSEA. CDR3 protein: CSVVGRTGELFF. The CDR3 DNA is TGCAGCGTTGTGGGTAGGACCGGGGAGCTGTTTTTT.

The rearrangement links TRBV15 to TRBJ2-3, with TRBD2 identical over 8 bases. The germline V gene has CDR1 LNHNV and CDR2 YYDKDF (reference sequence). The length of the CDR3 is 16 residues. The ends lost 5 bases at V and 6 bases at J; junction bases unmatched: 13. DNA of the CDR3: TGTGCCACCAGCTCCTTAGGGAGCGGGGGCATCGATACGCAGTATTTT. Translating gives CATSSLGSGGIDTQYF.

J is TRBJ2-3 and V is TRBV30; D may be TRBD2 (5 bases). Trimming cost V 6 bases and J 2 bases, with 18 bases left between them. The CDR3 length is 15 residues. Germline V lookup: CDR1 GTSNPN, CDR2 SVGIG (reference sequence). CDR3 coding DNA: TGTGCCTGCCTGGACTTTCCTTCCTTCACAGATACGCAGTATTTT. Translated, it gives CACLDFPSFTDTQYF.

The CDR3 sequence: CAWSSTGNEQFF. DNA of the CDR3: TGTGCCTGGAGTAGCACAGGTAATGAGCAGTTCTTC. This chain links TRBV30 with TRBJ2-1, with D maybe TRBD1 (5 bases). The V end lost 2 bases, the J end lost 7 bases, and 9 bases lay between the germline ends. Germline values: CDR1 GTSNPN, CDR2 SVGIG (reference sequence). CDR3 length equals 12 residues.

This chain connects TRBV27 to TRBJ1-3, with TRBD1 identical over 8 bases. V dropped 5 bases and J dropped 4; count of bases not matched to a gene: 4. The CDR3 is made up of 14 amino acids. Germline V gene sequence: CDR1 MNHEY, CDR2 SMNVEV (reference sequence). CDR3 amino acids: CASSPQGEGNTIYF. Written as DNA, the CDR3 is TGTGCCAGCAGTCCACAGGGGGAGGGAAACACCATATATTTT.

This clonotype was counted a single time. The chain is built from TRBV30 and TRBJ2-3; the match to TRBD2 covers 7 bases. CDR3 size: 15 residues. J gave up 3 bases and V 3 bases, and 9 bases lay outside the gene matches. Looked up from germline, CDR1 is GTSNPN and CDR2 is SVGIG (reference sequence). The CDR3 DNA reads as TGTGCCTGGAGAGATGCGGGAGCTGGGACAGATACGCAGTATTTT. Residues: CAWRDAGAGTDTQYF.

The gene calls are TRBV12-3 or TRBV12-4 and TRBJ1-5; D may be TRBD1 (5 bases). The CDR3 has 13 residues. V shed 10 bases and J shed 6 bases, with 16 bases lying between them. As DNA, the CDR3 is TGTGCCACCGCAACGGGGGTGGCTCAGCCCCAGCATTTT. Encoded protein: CATATGVAQPQHF.

V gene TRBV7-9 combines with J gene TRBJ1-1; the D is unclear. CDR3 size: 12 residues. From germline, CDR1 is SEHNR and CDR2 FQNEAQ (reference sequence). Trimming removed 1 base at V and 9 bases at J, with 9 bases between. Here the CDR3 DNA reads TGTGCCAGCAGCTTAGGGGTGGGAAAAGCTTTCTTT. This codes for CASSLGVGKAFF.

The chain employs TRBV14 and TRBJ2-5; the D is unclear. Trimming removed 1 base from V and 5 bases from J, with 5 bases in between. Germline-derived CDR1 and CDR2 are SGHDN and FVKESK. The CDR3 length is 12 residues. Here the CDR3 DNA reads TGTGCCAGCAGCCAAGTCGCTGAGACCCAGTACTTC. Encoded protein: CASSQVAETQYF.

The V call is TRBV7-9, the J call TRBJ2-7, with a weak D call TRBD1 (5 bases). Looked up from germline, CDR1 is SEHNR and CDR2 is FQNEAQ (reference sequence). This CDR3 spans 14 amino acids. Deletions cut 3 bases from V and 4 bases from J, with 13 bases between. The DNA of the CDR3 is TGTGCCAGCAGCTTGGCCTCCGACAGTTACGAGCAGTACTTC. It translates to CASSLASDSYEQYF.